This TCR beta chain was retrieved from a study of blood T cell repertoires in COVID-19. Study background: Specimens from acute and convalescent COVID-19 originated in the United States, Italy and Spain. T cells, B-cell-depleted T cells, or PBMCs supplied cDNA or gDNA.

As processed by the authors: By means of reference gene primer amplification, nucleated cell counts were estimated. Sequenced by immunoSEQ multiplex PCR; TCRdb stores in-frame clones only, minus some. Clonal size and the V and J genes are those of that table, whereas D and trimming came from the DNA. The sample includes about 140,000 clones, around 90% seen only once; the top ten take about 1.7%. The clonotype originates from a woman aged 50 to 60 with acute or convalescent COVID-19. The sample taken for sequencing was peripheral blood.

CDR3 amino acids: CASSWGTPQETQYF. DNA for the CDR3: TGTGCCAGCAGCTGGGGGACACCTCAAGAGACCCAGTACTTC. The chain is built from TRBV28 and TRBJ2-5; maybe TRBD1 (6 bases). V dropped 6 bases and J dropped 2 bases, with 13 bases sitting between them. Germline values: CDR1 MDHEN, CDR2 SYDVKM. CDR3 length: 14 residues.